These 24 T cell receptor beta chains share one sample of origin, sequenced in a study of blood T cell repertoires in COVID-19. TCRdb keeps only in-frame clones here, not all; method: immunoSEQ multiplex PCR. The table lists tens of thousands of clones, 85% to 90% of them singletons. The sample taken for sequencing was peripheral blood. The receptors stem from a man aged 50 to 60 with acute or convalescent COVID-19.

DNA for the CDR3: TGTGCCAGCAGTGGCCGGACAGGGGGCATCGGTGAAGCTTTCTTT. It yields the protein CASSGRTGGIGEAFF. This chain uses TRBV25-1 with TRBJ1-1; 11 bases fit TRBD1. Trimming removed 4 bases from V and 7 bases from J; junction bases left unmatched: 8. Looked up from germline, CDR1 is MGHDK and CDR2 is SYGVNS. The CDR3 length is 15 residues.

J is TRBJ2-5 and V is TRBV5-8; D perhaps matches TRBD1 (6 bases). Trimming shortened V by 5 bases and J by 5 bases, and 19 bases separated the two germline ends. CDR1 SGHTS and CDR2 YDEGEE come from the germline V gene. The CDR3 totals 15 residues. The CDR3 spells CASSRPATGYETQYF. CDR3 sequence (DNA): TGTGCCAGCAGTCGGCCGGCTACAGGGTACGAGACCCAGTACTTC.

The chain recombines TRBV18 with TRBJ1-1, with D hard to call. Germline V gives CDR1 KGHSH, CDR2 LQKENI. This CDR3 has 16 residues. V was pared by 3 bases and J by 4 bases, with 18 bases between. CDR3 coding DNA: TGTGCCAGCTCACCCAGGCAGGCCATGGGTGGCACTGAAGCTTTCTTT. It is translated as CASSPRQAMGGTEAFF.

This chain uses TRBV6-5 with TRBJ1-1; D possibly corresponds to TRBD1 (5 bases). V lost 5 bases, J lost 5 bases, and 12 bases lay in between. CDR3 length: 13 residues. Germline lookup yields CDR1 MNHEY and CDR2 SVGAGI. The CDR3 reads CASSIRGRTEAFF. As DNA, the CDR3 is TGTGCCAGCAGTATTAGGGGTAGGACTGAAGCTTTCTTT.

The chain couples TRBV11-3 to TRBJ1-4; the D gene is possibly TRBD1 (6 bases). CDR1 SGHNT and CDR2 YENEEA come from the germline V gene. The V end lost 5 bases, the J end lost 7 bases, and 14 bases lay between the germline ends. This CDR3 has 14 residues. The CDR3 coding sequence is TGTGCCAGCAGCGGTAACAGGGTGGGTGAAAAACTGTTTTTT. It translates to CASSGNRVGEKLFF.

This chain joins TRBV5-8 and TRBJ2-7, with D possibly being TRBD1 (5 bases). Germline CDR1 SGHTS, CDR2 YDEGEE. This CDR3 region has 16 residues. V was cut by 4 bases and J by 0 bases, with 17 bases left in between. This chain's CDR3 is CASSPLGQGNSYEQYF. The CDR3 nucleotides read TGTGCCAGCAGCCCCCTCGGTCAGGGTAACTCCTACGAGCAGTACTTC.

The chain joins TRBV2 to TRBJ2-5; 13 bases are a match to TRBD2. V was pared by 2 bases and J by 2 bases, with 5 bases of the junction left unmatched. The CDR3 extends over 17 amino acids. Germline CDR1 reads SNHLY; CDR2 reads FYNNEI. The CDR3 loop reads CASSEPGLAGEQETQYF. Here the CDR3 DNA reads TGTGCCAGCAGTGAACCTGGACTAGCGGGAGAACAAGAGACCCAGTACTTC.

CDR3 bases: TGTGCCAGCAGCATTTCGCCGGGACAGGGGAGCTATGGCTACACCTTC. As protein: CASSISPGQGSYGYTF. The gene calls are TRBV5-5 and TRBJ1-2; 10 bases align to TRBD1. The V gene's germline CDR1 is SGHKS and CDR2 YYEKEE (reference sequence). This CDR3 is built from 16 residues. V was clipped by 4 bases and J by 4 bases; unmatched bases: 10. The full variable domain, its missing parts supplied by reference TRBV5-5 and TRBJ1-2, is DAGVTQSPTHLIKTRGQQVTLRCSPISGHKSVSWYQQVLGQGPQFIFQYYEKEERGRGNFPDRFSARQFPNYSSELNVNALLLGDSALYLCASSISPGQGSYGYTFGSGTRLTVV.

J is TRBJ2-5 and V is TRBV6-1; 7 bases agree with TRBD1. The CDR3 runs 14 residues. Trimming at V came to 1 base and at J to 6 bases, leaving 5 bases not matched to a gene. Germline loops: CDR1 MNHNS, CDR2 SASEGT. The CDR3 DNA follows: TGTGCCAGCAGTGAAGGGGGACAGCTGAAGACCCAGTACTTC. The encoded protein is CASSEGGQLKTQYF.

This clone came up once. The chain has TRBV7-9 and TRBJ2-7, with 8 bases lining up with TRBD2. CDR3 length equals 17 residues. The V gene's germline CDR1 is SEHNR and CDR2 FQNEAQ (reference sequence). V trimming: 4 bases; J trimming: 2 bases; junction bases outside the gene matches: 13. Written as DNA, the CDR3 is TGTGCCAGCAGCTCCACCCTGGGGGCGGGAGGTACCTACGAGCAGTACTTC. Its protein is CASSSTLGAGGTYEQYF.

The chain recombines TRBV7-9 with TRBJ1-2; 8 bases are shared with TRBD1. The V and J ends lost 3 bases and 6 bases, in that order; junction bases with no gene match: 0. Germline-derived CDR1 and CDR2 are SEHNR and FQNEAQ (reference sequence). The CDR3 extends over 12 amino acids. The CDR3 spells CASSLTGDGYTF. The CDR3 DNA follows: TGTGCCAGCAGCTTGACAGGGGATGGCTACACCTTC.

The gene calls are TRBV7-2 and TRBJ2-5, with 10 bases identical to TRBD2. This CDR3 is built from 15 residues. Germline V lookup: CDR1 SGHTA, CDR2 FQGNSA. J gave up 6 bases and V 5 bases, and 9 bases lay outside the gene matches. The CDR3 is CASSDPSGSRKTQYF. In DNA, the CDR3 is TGTGCCAGCAGCGACCCTAGCGGGAGTCGAAAGACCCAGTACTTC.

The V gene is TRBV11-2, the J gene TRBJ2-1; tentative D call: TRBD2 (6 bases). V gave up 4 bases and J gave up 5 bases, with 15 bases separating them. CDR1 and CDR2 from the germline V gene are SGHAT and FQNNGV. This CDR3 is built from 15 residues. DNA for the CDR3: TGTGCCAGCAGCTCCCTGGGGGGTCCCCACAATGAGCAGTTCTTC. Its translation is CASSSLGGPHNEQFF.

The CDR3 coding sequence is TGTGCCTGGAGTGGACGGGAGGGGTTTGGCTACACCTTC. It specifies CAWSGREGFGYTF. The chain links TRBV30 to TRBJ1-2, with D possibly being TRBD1 (5 bases). Trimming removed 1 base at V and 7 bases at J, with 13 bases between. Looked up from germline, CDR1 is GTSNPN and CDR2 is SVGIG (reference sequence). The CDR3 length is 13 residues.

The chain recombines TRBV24-1 with TRBJ1-5; 9 bases are shared with TRBD1. This CDR3 is 17 amino acids long. Trimming took 1 base from V and 1 from J; bases not matched to a gene: 4. Per germline, CDR1 KGHDR and CDR2 SFDVKD. The CDR3 spells CATSDFRTGDSNQPQHF. CDR3 sequence (DNA): TGTGCCACCAGTGATTTTCGGACAGGGGACAGCAATCAGCCCCAGCATTTT.

Here the CDR3 DNA reads TGTGCCAGCAGCTCCAGCGGGACGGGAGATACGCAGTATTTT. Amino acid sequence: CASSSSGTGDTQYF. The chain has TRBV7-7 and TRBJ2-3, with 7 bases identical to TRBD2. This CDR3 has 14 amino acids. Unmatched junction bases numbered 6, after V lost 4 bases and J lost 5 bases. Germline V lookup: CDR1 SSHAT, CDR2 FNYEAQ (reference sequence).

V and J are TRBV6-5 and TRBJ1-1, with 9 bases lining up with TRBD1. CDR1 and CDR2 (germline): MNHEY, SVGAGI. CDR3 size: 16 residues. V shed 2 bases, J shed 4 bases, and the junction held 8 bases outside the gene matches. CDR3 residues: CASSYLGTGYPTEAFF. DNA of the CDR3: TGTGCCAGCAGTTACCTGGGGACAGGGTATCCCACTGAAGCTTTCTTT.

The chain joins TRBV24-1 to TRBJ2-5, with 8 bases fitting TRBD1. The CDR3 runs 15 residues. V shed 3 bases, J shed 8 bases, and the junction held 10 bases outside the gene matches. Germline values: CDR1 KGHDR, CDR2 SFDVKD. The CDR3 sequence: CATSDGDRGLGTQYF. CDR3 nucleotides: TGTGCCACCAGTGATGGCGACAGGGGTTTAGGTACCCAGTACTTC.

The CDR3 nucleotides read TGTGCCAGCAGTAAACAGGCGGGAGCTACCTACGAGCAGTACTTC. Protein sequence: CASSKQAGATYEQYF. This rearrangement joins TRBV11-2 to TRBJ2-7; 7 nucleotides match TRBD2. The CDR3 covers 15 residues. Germline V CDR1 and CDR2: SGHAT, FQNNGV. J gave up 2 bases and V 6 bases, and 10 bases lay outside the gene matches.

This chain links TRBV7-2 with TRBJ1-2; the D is unclear. The CDR3 covers 15 residues. Trimming pared 0 bases from V and 4 bases from J, leaving 12 bases between. Germline V gives CDR1 SGHTA, CDR2 FQGNSA. The CDR3 region has the DNA TGTGCCAGCAGCTTAGCCGCTAATCCGGGCTATGGCTACACCTTC. Amino acids: CASSLAANPGYGYTF.

Points on this clone: At one end the junction does not follow the germline gene, possibly because of a read error. The chain recombines TRBV24-1 with TRBJ1-2, with D possibly matching TRBD1 (5 bases). The CDR3 loop spans 9 amino acids. Germline V lookup: CDR1 KGHDR, CDR2 SFDVKD. CDR3 in DNA: TGTGCCACCCGCCAGGGTTGGCACTTC. Translating gives CATRQGWHF.

This clone has a handful of counts. The V gene is TRBV7-2, the J gene TRBJ2-2; TRBD1 matches at 9 bases. The CDR3 extends over 13 amino acids. Trimming at V came to 4 bases and at J to 10 bases, leaving 4 bases not matched to a gene. CDR1 and CDR2 (germline): SGHTA, FQGNSA. Here the CDR3 DNA reads TGTGCCAGCAGCTCACGGACAGGGGTGGAGCTGTTTTTT. Translation gives CASSSRTGVELFF.

The chain carries TRBV27 and TRBJ2-1, with TRBD2 identical over 13 bases. The V gene end was trimmed by 5 bases and the J gene end by 4 bases; junction bases not matched to a gene: 8. CDR1 and CDR2 from the germline V gene are MNHEY and SMNVEV (reference sequence). This CDR3 comprises 17 residues. CDR3 nucleotide sequence: TGTGCCAGCAGTCAGGGACTAGCGGGACCCTTATACAATGAGCAGTTCTTC. This encodes CASSQGLAGPLYNEQFF.

The chain carries TRBV14 and TRBJ2-5; 7 bases map to TRBD2. The J segment lost 2 bases and the V segment lost 1 base, leaving 19 bases of the junction unmatched. The V gene's germline CDR1 is SGHDN and CDR2 FVKESK. The CDR3 sequence is 20 residues long. CDR3 amino acids: CASSQVRIRGVRDYQETQYF. DNA for the CDR3: TGTGCCAGCAGCCAAGTGAGGATTCGGGGAGTCAGGGACTATCAAGAGACCCAGTACTTC.